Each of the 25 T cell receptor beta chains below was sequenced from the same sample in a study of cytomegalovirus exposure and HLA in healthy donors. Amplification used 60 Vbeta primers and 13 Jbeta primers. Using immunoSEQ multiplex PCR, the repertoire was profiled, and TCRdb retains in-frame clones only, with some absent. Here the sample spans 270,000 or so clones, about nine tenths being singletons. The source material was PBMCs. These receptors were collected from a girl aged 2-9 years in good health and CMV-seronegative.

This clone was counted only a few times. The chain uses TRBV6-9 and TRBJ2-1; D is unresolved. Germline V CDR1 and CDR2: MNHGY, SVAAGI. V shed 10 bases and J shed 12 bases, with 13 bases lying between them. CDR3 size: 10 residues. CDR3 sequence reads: CAILRGWQFF. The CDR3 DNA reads TGTGCCATCCTCCGAGGTTGGCAGTTCTTC.

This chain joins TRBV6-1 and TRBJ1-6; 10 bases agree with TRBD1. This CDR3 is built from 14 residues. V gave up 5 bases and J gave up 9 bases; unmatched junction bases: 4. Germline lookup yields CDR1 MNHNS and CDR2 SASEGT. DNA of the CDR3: TGTGCCAGCAGTTTTGACAGGGGGCGTTCACCCCTCCACTTT. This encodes CASSFDRGRSPLHF.

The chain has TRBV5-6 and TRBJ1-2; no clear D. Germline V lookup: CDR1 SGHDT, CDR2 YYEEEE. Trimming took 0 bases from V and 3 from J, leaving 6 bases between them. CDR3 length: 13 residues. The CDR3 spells CASSLVSDYGYTF. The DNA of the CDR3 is TGTGCCAGCAGCTTGGTCTCAGACTATGGCTACACCTTC.

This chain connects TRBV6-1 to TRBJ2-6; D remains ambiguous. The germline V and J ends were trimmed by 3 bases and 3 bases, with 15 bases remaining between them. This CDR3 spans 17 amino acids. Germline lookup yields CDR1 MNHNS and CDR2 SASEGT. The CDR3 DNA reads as TGTGCCAGCAGTGATCTAACCCGACGGAGTGGGGCCAACGTCCTGACTTTC. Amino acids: CASSDLTRRSGANVLTF.

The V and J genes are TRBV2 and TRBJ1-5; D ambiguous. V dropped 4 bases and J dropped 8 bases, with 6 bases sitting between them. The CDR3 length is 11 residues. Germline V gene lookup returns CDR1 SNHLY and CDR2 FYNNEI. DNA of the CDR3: TGTGCCAGCAGTGTCGGGGAGCCCCAGCATTTT. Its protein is CASSVGEPQHF.

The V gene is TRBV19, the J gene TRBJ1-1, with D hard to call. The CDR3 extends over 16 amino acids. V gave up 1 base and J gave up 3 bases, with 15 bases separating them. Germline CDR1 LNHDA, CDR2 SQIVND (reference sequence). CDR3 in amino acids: CASSIGMTSGDTEAFF. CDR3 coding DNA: TGTGCCAGTAGTATAGGAATGACGTCGGGAGACACTGAAGCTTTCTTT.

The DNA of the CDR3 is TGTGCCAGCAGCTTAGAGGACAGGGACACCGGGGAGCTGTTTTTT. Encoded protein: CASSLEDRDTGELFF. The chain employs TRBV7-9 and TRBJ2-2; 8 bases are a match to TRBD1. Germline V CDR1 and CDR2: SEHNR, FQNEAQ (reference sequence). This CDR3 contains 15 residues. V dropped 1 base and J dropped 3; count of bases not matched to a gene: 1.

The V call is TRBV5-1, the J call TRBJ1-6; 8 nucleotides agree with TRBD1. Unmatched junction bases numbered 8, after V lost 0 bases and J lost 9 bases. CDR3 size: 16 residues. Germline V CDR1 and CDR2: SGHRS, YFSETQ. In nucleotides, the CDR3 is TGCGCCAGCAGCTTGGTGGCAGGGGGCTCTTTTTCACCCCTCCACTTT. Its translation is CASSLVAGGSFSPLHF.

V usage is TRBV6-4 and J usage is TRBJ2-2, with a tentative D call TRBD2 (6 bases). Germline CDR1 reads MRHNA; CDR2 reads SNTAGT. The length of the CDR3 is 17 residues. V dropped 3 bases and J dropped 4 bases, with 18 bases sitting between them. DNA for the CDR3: TGTGCCAGCAGTGAGGCCACCGGGACTGGGTTCACCGGGGAGCTGTTTTTT. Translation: CASSEATGTGFTGELFF.

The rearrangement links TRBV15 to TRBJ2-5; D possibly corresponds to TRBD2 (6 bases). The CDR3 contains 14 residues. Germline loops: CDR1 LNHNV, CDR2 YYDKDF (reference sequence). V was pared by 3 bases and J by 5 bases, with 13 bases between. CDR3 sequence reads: CATSSLGSLETQYF. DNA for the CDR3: TGTGCCACCAGCAGCCTCGGGAGTTTGGAGACCCAGTACTTC.

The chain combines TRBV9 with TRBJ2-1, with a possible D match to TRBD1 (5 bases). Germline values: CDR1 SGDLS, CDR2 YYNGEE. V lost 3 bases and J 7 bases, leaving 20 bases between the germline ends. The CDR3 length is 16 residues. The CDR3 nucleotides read TGTGCCAGCAGCGAAAGGGGCGGCAGGACCACGAATGAGCAGTTCTTC. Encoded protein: CASSERGGRTTNEQFF.

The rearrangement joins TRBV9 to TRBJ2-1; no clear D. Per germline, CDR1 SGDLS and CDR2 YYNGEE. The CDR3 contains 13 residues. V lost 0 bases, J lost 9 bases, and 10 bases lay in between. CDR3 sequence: CASSVEAFGEQFF. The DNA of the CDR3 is TGTGCCAGCAGCGTAGAAGCATTTGGTGAGCAGTTCTTC.

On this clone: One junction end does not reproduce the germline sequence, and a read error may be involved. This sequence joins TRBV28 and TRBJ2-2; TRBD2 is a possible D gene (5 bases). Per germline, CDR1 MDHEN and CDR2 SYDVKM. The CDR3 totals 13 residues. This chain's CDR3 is CAGSYRGTGELFF. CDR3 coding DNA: TGTGCCGGCAGTTACCGGGGAACCGGGGAGCTGTTTTTT.

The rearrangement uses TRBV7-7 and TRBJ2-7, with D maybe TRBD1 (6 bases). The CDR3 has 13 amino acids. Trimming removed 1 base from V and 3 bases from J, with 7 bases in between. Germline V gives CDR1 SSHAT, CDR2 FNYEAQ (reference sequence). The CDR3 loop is CASSLVGGYEQYF. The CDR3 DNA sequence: TGTGCCAGCAGCTTAGTAGGGGGCTACGAGCAGTACTTC.

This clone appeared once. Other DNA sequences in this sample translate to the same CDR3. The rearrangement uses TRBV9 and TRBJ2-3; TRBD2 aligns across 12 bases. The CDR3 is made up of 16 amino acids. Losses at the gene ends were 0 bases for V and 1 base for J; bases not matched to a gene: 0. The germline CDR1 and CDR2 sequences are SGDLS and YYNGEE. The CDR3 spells CASSVGTSGGTDTQYF. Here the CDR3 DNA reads TGTGCCAGCAGCGTAGGGACTAGCGGGGGCACAGATACGCAGTATTTT.

Here the CDR3 DNA reads TGTGCCAGCAGCGTAGCTACGGCAGGGTCTGTTGAAAAACTGTTTTTT. Amino acid sequence: CASSVATAGSVEKLFF. This chain connects TRBV9 to TRBJ1-4; tentatively, D is TRBD1 (5 bases). This CDR3 region has 16 residues. V lost 0 bases, J lost 7 bases, and 16 bases lay in between. Germline lookup yields CDR1 SGDLS and CDR2 YYNGEE.

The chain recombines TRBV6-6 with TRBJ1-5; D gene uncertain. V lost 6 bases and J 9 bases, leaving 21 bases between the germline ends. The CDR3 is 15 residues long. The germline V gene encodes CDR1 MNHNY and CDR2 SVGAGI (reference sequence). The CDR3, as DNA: TGTGCCAGCAGCGACTCAACCCCTGACGCATGGCCCCAGCATTTT. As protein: CASSDSTPDAWPQHF.

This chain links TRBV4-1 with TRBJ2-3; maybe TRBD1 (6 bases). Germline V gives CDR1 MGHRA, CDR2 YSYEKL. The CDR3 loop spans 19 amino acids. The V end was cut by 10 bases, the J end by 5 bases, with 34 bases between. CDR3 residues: CATPLSIRGQGREQDTQYF. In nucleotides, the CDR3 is TGCGCCACCCCACTATCCATCCGGGGACAAGGAAGGGAGCAAGATACGCAGTATTTT.

The CDR3 here is CASRAFPGQGRLGETQYF. In nucleotides, the CDR3 is TGTGCCAGCAGAGCCTTCCCGGGACAGGGACGTCTAGGGGAGACCCAGTACTTC. This sequence joins TRBV28 and TRBJ2-5; 9 nucleotides match TRBD1. V shed 6 bases, J shed 5 bases, and the junction held 19 bases outside the gene matches. The CDR3 totals 18 residues. Per germline, CDR1 MDHEN and CDR2 SYDVKM.

In DNA, the CDR3 is TGTGCCAGCTCACCTTTAGCGGGGGGTGCCAATGAGCAGTTCTTC. Protein sequence: CASSPLAGGANEQFF. The chain combines TRBV18 with TRBJ2-1, with 10 bases identical to TRBD2. With V trimmed by 3 bases and J by 6 bases, 5 bases remained unmatched. This CDR3 has 15 residues. Germline CDR1 is KGHSH and CDR2 is LQKENI.

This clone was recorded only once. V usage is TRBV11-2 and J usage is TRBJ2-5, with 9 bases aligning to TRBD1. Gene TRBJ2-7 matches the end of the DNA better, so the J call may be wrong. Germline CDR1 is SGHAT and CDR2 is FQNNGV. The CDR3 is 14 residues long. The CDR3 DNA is TGTGCCAGCAGCGACCGGGACAGGGTACACGAGCAGTACTTC. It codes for CASSDRDRVHEQYF.

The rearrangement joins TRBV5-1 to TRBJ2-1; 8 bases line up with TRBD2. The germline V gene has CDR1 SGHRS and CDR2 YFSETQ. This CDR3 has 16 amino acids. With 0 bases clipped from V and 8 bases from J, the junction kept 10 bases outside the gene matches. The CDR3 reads CASSLVVRGGLHEQFF. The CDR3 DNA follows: TGCGCCAGCAGCTTGGTAGTTCGGGGGGGGCTGCATGAGCAGTTCTTC.

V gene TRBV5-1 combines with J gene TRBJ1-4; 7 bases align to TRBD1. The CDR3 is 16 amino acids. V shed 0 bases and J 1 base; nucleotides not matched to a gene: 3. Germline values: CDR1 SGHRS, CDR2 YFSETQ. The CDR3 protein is CASSLGQGVTNEKLFF. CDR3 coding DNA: TGCGCCAGCAGCTTGGGACAGGGAGTAACTAATGAAAAACTGTTTTTT. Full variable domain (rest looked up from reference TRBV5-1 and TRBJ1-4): KAGVTQTPRYLIKTRGQQVTLSCSPISGHRSVSWYQQTPGQGLQFLFEYFSETQRNKGNFPGRFSGRQFSNSRSEMNVSTLELGDSALYLCASSLGQGVTNEKLFFGSGTQLSVL.

The CDR3 bases are TGTGCCAGCAGTTGGGGGCGGGGGAATGAAAAACTGTTTTTT. This sequence encodes CASSWGRGNEKLFF. This rearrangement joins TRBV6-5 to TRBJ1-4, with D tentatively TRBD1 (6 bases). The germline V and J ends were trimmed by 4 bases and 5 bases, with 11 bases remaining between them. This CDR3 is built from 14 residues. The germline gives CDR1 MNHEY, CDR2 SVGAGI.

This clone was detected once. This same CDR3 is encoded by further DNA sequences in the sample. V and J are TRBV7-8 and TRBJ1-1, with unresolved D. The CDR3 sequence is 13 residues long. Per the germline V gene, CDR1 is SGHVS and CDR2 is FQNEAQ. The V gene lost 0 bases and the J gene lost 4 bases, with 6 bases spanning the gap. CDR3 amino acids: CASSLAAGTEAFF. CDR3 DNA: TGTGCCAGCAGCTTAGCGGCAGGCACTGAAGCTTTCTTT.